This TCR beta chain was recorded in a study of shared clonotypes between healthy human individuals. This clone was counted only a few times. Its antigen remains unidentified. The repertoire was sequenced with immunoSEQ multiplex PCR; TCRdb's copy has only in-frame clones and lacks some. The data hold approximately 1,000,000 clones, with 70% to 80% observed a single time. V lost 5 bases and J lost 3, with 11 bases in between. The V gene's germline CDR1 is SGHRS and CDR2 YFSETQ. The CDR3 covers 13 residues. Findings of the study overall: In this cohort, only blood was sampled, and tissue repertoires likely differ.

The receptor's source is a man aged 18-30 years in good health. Some clones in this sample may be carry-over from other donors' samples. The chain combines TRBV5-1 with TRBJ1-1, with unresolved D. Sample: memory CD4+ T cells from PBMCs. Subset of the sample: CD45RA-negative fraction. CDR3: CASRWIPDTEAFF. The DNA of the CDR3 is TGCGCCAGCAGATGGATTCCTGACACTGAAGCTTTCTTT.